A selection of T cell receptor beta chains follows, all from one sample in a study of cytomegalovirus exposure and HLA in healthy donors. Method: immunoSEQ multiplex PCR; TCRdb's copy keeps in-frame clones and lacks some. The data show about 37,000 clones, approximately 80% seen once. The specimen sequenced was PBMCs. The origin of the receptors is a woman aged 40-49 years in good health and CMV-seronegative. Both conserved end residues are part of each CDR3. D genes are given only for firm matches. Some rows mark clone size as missing; the rest say once, few, many or name a class of expanded clone.

V: TRBV6-5
J: TRBJ2-7
size: NA
D: TRBD1
CDR3: CASSYDGTGGPYEQYF
DNA: TGTGCCAGCAGTTACGACGGGACAGGGGGACCCTACGAGCAGTACTTC

V: TRBV25-1
J: TRBJ1-2
size: NA
D: NA
CDR3: CASGANYGYTF
DNA: TGTGCCAGCGGAGCCAACTATGGCTACACCTTC

V: TRBV4-3
J: TRBJ1-3
size: NA
D: NA
CDR3: CASSQEYRNTIYF
DNA: TGCGCCAGCAGCCAAGAATACAGAAACACCATATATTTT

V: TRBV5-8
J: TRBJ2-3
size: NA
D: NA
CDR3: CASSLGPRAQYF
DNA: TGTGCCAGCAGCTTGGGGCCGAGGGCGCAGTATTTT

V: TRBV18
J: TRBJ1-6
size: NA
D: NA
CDR3: CASSPGTNSPLHF
DNA: TGTGCCAGCTCACCTGGTACAAATTCACCCCTCCACTTT

V: TRBV5-1
J: TRBJ2-1
size: NA
D: TRBD2
CDR3: CASSLVAGEYNEQFF
DNA: TGCGCCAGCAGCTTGGTAGCGGGGGAATACAATGAGCAGTTCTTC

V: TRBV6-6
J: TRBJ1-4
size: once
D: NA
CDR3: CASSRGGNEKLFF
DNA: TGTGCCAGCAGTCGAGGAGGGAATGAAAAACTGTTTTTT

V: TRBV9
J: TRBJ1-4
size: NA
D: NA
CDR3: CASSRGGSRTNEKLFF
DNA: TGTGCCAGCAGCCGCGGGGGGAGCCGAACTAATGAAAAACTGTTTTTT

V: TRBV4-2
J: TRBJ1-4
size: once
D: NA
CDR3: CASSQVAGTTNEKLFF
DNA: TGTGCCAGCAGCCAAGTGGCAGGGACAACTAATGAAAAACTGTTTTTT

V: TRBV11-3
J: TRBJ1-1
size: NA
D: NA
CDR3: CASSFSVNTEAFF
DNA: TGTGCCAGCAGCTTCTCGGTGAACACTGAAGCTTTCTTT

V: TRBV2
J: TRBJ1-5
size: once
D: NA
CDR3: CASSVERGVNQPQHF
DNA: TGTGCCAGCAGTGTAGAGCGTGGTGTTAATCAGCCCCAGCATTTT

V: TRBV7-2
J: TRBJ2-2
size: once
D: NA
CDR3: CASSLVRAGELFF
DNA: TGTGCCAGCAGCCTTGTCAGGGCCGGGGAGCTGTTTTTT

V: TRBV5-1
J: TRBJ2-1
size: NA
D: NA
CDR3: CASSPTNIYNEQFF
DNA: TGCGCCAGCAGCCCCACTAATATCTACAATGAGCAGTTCTTC

V: TRBV4-1
J: TRBJ1-5
size: NA
D: NA
CDR3: CASSQIYSNQPQHF
DNA: TGCGCCAGCAGCCAAATATATAGCAATCAGCCCCAGCATTTT

V: TRBV5-4
J: TRBJ1-1
size: NA
D: NA
CDR3: CASSLGSTALNTEAFF
DNA: TGTGCCAGCAGTCTGGGTTCGACAGCTCTGAACACTGAAGCTTTCTTT

V: TRBV9
J: TRBJ2-3
size: once
D: TRBD1
CDR3: CASSLGAGQGGAADTQYF
DNA: TGTGCCAGCAGCTTGGGGGCCGGACAGGGGGGAGCGGCAGATACGCAGTATTTT

V: TRBV6-1
J: TRBJ2-7
size: NA
D: TRBD1
CDR3: CASSETGGSEQYF
DNA: TGTGCCAGCAGTGAAACAGGGGGATCCGAGCAGTACTTC

V: TRBV4-3
J: TRBJ1-6
size: NA
D: NA
CDR3: CASSQERGSPLHF
DNA: TGCGCCAGCAGCCAAGAAAGAGGATCACCCCTCCACTTT

V: TRBV6-6
J: TRBJ1-1
size: NA
D: NA
CDR3: CASTAQGGRTEAFF
DNA: TGTGCCAGCACCGCCCAGGGAGGCAGAACTGAAGCTTTCTTT

V: TRBV9
J: TRBJ1-5
size: NA
D: TRBD1
CDR3: CASSPEDRGNQPQHF
DNA: TGTGCCAGCAGCCCTGAGGACAGGGGTAATCAGCCCCAGCATTTT

V: TRBV27
J: TRBJ1-4
size: few
D: NA
CDR3: CASSLSQGWRLFF
DNA: TGTGCCAGCAGTTTATCGCAGGGCTGGAGACTGTTTTTT

V: TRBV9
J: TRBJ2-5
size: NA
D: TRBD2
CDR3: CASSVDSGGKETQYF
DNA: TGTGCCAGCAGCGTAGACAGCGGGGGGAAGGAGACCCAGTACTTC

V: TRBV6-1
J: TRBJ1-1
size: few
D: NA
CDR3: CASSERGNTEAFF
DNA: TGTGCCAGCAGTGAAAGGGGGAACACTGAAGCTTTCTTT

V: TRBV29-1
J: TRBJ1-2
size: NA
D: NA
CDR3: CSVVPGGRNYGYTF
DNA: TGCAGCGTTGTCCCGGGAGGGAGGAACTATGGCTACACCTTC

V: TRBV15
J: TRBJ1-4
size: NA
D: NA
CDR3: CATSRAGVTNEKLFF
DNA: TGTGCCACCAGCAGAGCGGGAGTAACTAATGAAAAACTGTTTTTT

V: TRBV4-1
J: TRBJ1-2
size: NA
D: TRBD1
CDR3: CASSQDGDRGYTF
DNA: TGCGCCAGCAGCCAAGATGGGGACAGGGGCTACACCTTC

V: TRBV6-5
J: TRBJ2-5
size: NA
D: TRBD2
CDR3: CASRQTIAGEQTQYF
DNA: TGTGCCAGCAGACAAACCATAGCGGGGGAGCAGACCCAGTACTTC

V: TRBV5-1
J: TRBJ2-5
size: few
D: TRBD2
CDR3: CASSPSTSYWETQYF
DNA: TGCGCCAGCAGTCCTTCGACTAGCTACTGGGAGACCCAGTACTTC

V: TRBV9
J: TRBJ2-3
size: NA
D: TRBD1
CDR3: CASSVGQGLADTQYF
DNA: TGTGCCAGCAGCGTAGGACAGGGGCTCGCAGATACGCAGTATTTT

V: TRBV29-1
J: TRBJ2-5
size: NA
D: NA
CDR3: CSILGTTQETQYF
DNA: TGCAGCATACTCGGGACAACACAAGAGACCCAGTACTTC

V: TRBV7-2
J: TRBJ2-6
size: NA
D: TRBD1
CDR3: CASSSRDRGSGANVLTF
DNA: TGTGCCAGCAGCTCTCGGGACAGGGGCTCTGGGGCCAACGTCCTGACTTTC

V: TRBV6-1
J: TRBJ2-1
size: few
D: NA
CDR3: CASSEDSGSGGNEQFF
DNA: TGTGCCAGCAGTGAAGATTCCGGGTCAGGAGGTAATGAGCAGTTCTTC

V: TRBV19
J: TRBJ2-2
size: NA
D: NA
CDR3: CASSGRNTGELFF
DNA: TGTGCCAGTAGTGGCCGGAACACCGGGGAGCTGTTTTTT

V: TRBV19
J: TRBJ1-5
size: NA
D: NA
CDR3: CASSMGTISNQPQHF
DNA: TGTGCCAGTAGTATGGGCACAATTAGCAATCAGCCCCAGCATTTT

V: TRBV7-2
J: TRBJ2-3
size: NA
D: NA
CDR3: CASTRGGRVGDTQYF
DNA: TGTGCCAGCACAAGGGGGGGGAGGGTTGGAGATACGCAGTATTTT

V: TRBV7-9
J: TRBJ1-3
size: NA
D: TRBD1
CDR3: CASSGTGVSGNTIYF
DNA: TGTGCCAGCAGCGGGACAGGGGTCTCTGGAAACACCATATATTTT

V: TRBV5-1
J: TRBJ1-1
size: NA
D: NA
CDR3: CASSLAGGGNTEAFF
DNA: TGCGCCAGCAGCTTGGCCGGGGGGGGGAACACTGAAGCTTTCTTT

V: TRBV6-5
J: TRBJ1-6
size: NA
D: NA
CDR3: CASSYIDRYNSPLHF
DNA: TGTGCCAGCAGTTACATCGACAGGTATAATTCACCCCTCCACTTT

V: TRBV4-3
J: TRBJ2-6
size: few
D: NA
CDR3: CASSPPGSGANVLTF
DNA: TGCGCCAGCAGCCCCCCCGGCTCTGGGGCCAACGTCCTGACTTTC

V: TRBV11-2
J: TRBJ2-1
size: NA
D: NA
CDR3: CASSRDRNNEQFF
DNA: TGTGCCAGCAGCCGCGACAGGAACAATGAGCAGTTCTTC

V: TRBV19
J: TRBJ1-2
size: NA
D: NA
CDR3: CASSMIGVGYTF
DNA: TGTGCCAGTAGTATGATCGGTGTTGGCTACACCTTC

V: TRBV9
J: TRBJ2-2
size: NA
D: NA
CDR3: CASSHFSSNTGELFF
DNA: TGTGCCAGCAGCCACTTCTCTAGCAACACCGGGGAGCTGTTTTTT

V: TRBV5-6
J: TRBJ1-5
size: NA
D: NA
CDR3: CASSKRGAGNQPQHF
DNA: TGTGCCAGCAGCAAACGGGGGGCCGGCAATCAGCCCCAGCATTTT

V: TRBV10-3
J: TRBJ2-5
size: NA
D: TRBD1
CDR3: CAIRAGTGEETQYF
DNA: TGTGCCATCAGAGCCGGGACAGGGGAAGAGACCCAGTACTTC

V: TRBV7-9
J: TRBJ1-4
size: NA
D: NA
CDR3: CASSFGTTNEKLFF
DNA: TGTGCCAGCAGCTTCGGGACAACTAATGAAAAACTGTTTTTT

V: TRBV6-1
J: TRBJ1-4
size: NA
D: TRBD1
CDR3: CASSETGGATNEKLFF
DNA: TGTGCCAGCAGTGAGACAGGGGGGGCAACTAATGAAAAACTGTTTTTT

V: TRBV7-6
J: TRBJ1-1
size: NA
D: NA
CDR3: CASSLGGVTEAFF
DNA: TGTGCCAGCAGCTTAGGAGGTGTGACTGAAGCTTTCTTT

V: TRBV2
J: TRBJ1-1
size: NA
D: NA
CDR3: CASTLDKNTEAFF
DNA: TGTGCCAGCACCTTGGACAAGAACACTGAAGCTTTCTTT